A selection of T cell receptor beta chains follows, all from one sample in a study of blood T cell repertoires in COVID-19. Some clones are missing from TCRdb's copy, which holds only in-frame ones; the method was immunoSEQ multiplex PCR. The data hold 240,000 or so clones, with around four fifths observed a single time. Sequenced input: peripheral blood. These TCRs come from a woman aged 60-75 years with active or convalescent COVID-19. Each CDR3 is given with its conserved first and last residue. The D gene is left open where the match is weak. A row's size may be missing; if present it is once, few, many or a size class.

v_call: TRBV30; j_call: TRBJ2-3; clone_size: -; d_call: -; cdr3_nt: TGTGCCTGGACCCCCCGGACAGTTTATTTAGGTACGCAGTATTTT; cdr3_aa: CAWTPRTVYLGTQYF
v_call: TRBV5-4; j_call: TRBJ1-5; clone_size: -; d_call: -; cdr3_nt: TGTGCCAGCAGCTTGGCGGGTCCAGGGCAGCCCCAGCATTTT; cdr3_aa: CASSLAGPGQPQHF
v_call: TRBV5-1; j_call: TRBJ1-2; clone_size: -; d_call: -; cdr3_nt: TGCGCCAGCAGCTTGGCGGTCGGGGACTATGGCTACACCTTC; cdr3_aa: CASSLAVGDYGYTF
v_call: TRBV11-1; j_call: TRBJ2-5; clone_size: -; d_call: -; cdr3_nt: TGTGCCAGCAGCTTGGGGCCGAAGGAGACCCAGTACTTC; cdr3_aa: CASSLGPKETQYF
v_call: TRBV5-6; j_call: TRBJ2-7; clone_size: -; d_call: -; cdr3_nt: TGTGCCAGCAGCTTGGGGTATCAGGTTTCCTACGAGCAGTACTTC; cdr3_aa: CASSLGYQVSYEQYF
v_call: TRBV5-1; j_call: TRBJ1-4; clone_size: -; d_call: TRBD1; cdr3_nt: TGCGCCAGCAACAGGGGTGAAACTAATGAAAAACTGTTTTTT; cdr3_aa: CASNRGETNEKLFF
v_call: TRBV7-9; j_call: TRBJ1-2; clone_size: -; d_call: TRBD1; cdr3_nt: TGTGCCAGCAGCTTACAGGGGGCTAACTATGGCTACACCTTC; cdr3_aa: CASSLQGANYGYTF
v_call: TRBV12-3/TRBV12-4; j_call: TRBJ2-1; clone_size: -; d_call: -; cdr3_nt: TGTGCCAGCAGTTGGCTAGTTGGTAATGAGCAGTTCTTC; cdr3_aa: CASSWLVGNEQFF
v_call: TRBV19; j_call: TRBJ1-6; clone_size: -; d_call: -; cdr3_nt: TGTGCCAGTACGTTGGGAGGGAATTCACCCCTCCACTTT; cdr3_aa: CASTLGGNSPLHF
v_call: TRBV9; j_call: TRBJ1-1; clone_size: -; d_call: TRBD1; cdr3_nt: TGTGCCAGCAGCGTCTTAGACAGGGGGTACACTGAAGCTTTCTTT; cdr3_aa: CASSVLDRGYTEAFF
v_call: TRBV5-5; j_call: TRBJ1-3; clone_size: -; d_call: -; cdr3_nt: TGTGCCAGCAGCTTGACAGGGAAAGACAACACCATATATTTT; cdr3_aa: CASSLTGKDNTIYF
v_call: TRBV28; j_call: TRBJ2-3; clone_size: -; d_call: TRBD1; cdr3_nt: TGTGCCAGCAGTTTAGGCCTCGGCCCCGGACAGGGAGAGACAGATACGCAGTATTTT; cdr3_aa: CASSLGLGPGQGETDTQYF
v_call: TRBV9; j_call: TRBJ2-3; clone_size: -; d_call: -; cdr3_nt: TGTGCCAGCAGCGCCAAGACAGGAACTAGCACAGATACGCAGTATTTT; cdr3_aa: CASSAKTGTSTDTQYF
v_call: TRBV7-9; j_call: TRBJ1-3; clone_size: -; d_call: TRBD1; cdr3_nt: TGTGCCAGCAGCTTAGACCACAGGGGTAAAAACACCATATATTTT; cdr3_aa: CASSLDHRGKNTIYF
v_call: TRBV5-1; j_call: TRBJ2-2; clone_size: few; d_call: TRBD2; cdr3_nt: TGCGCCAGCAGCGGATCTAGCGGGGGGGCGAGCACCGGGGAGCTGTTTTTT; cdr3_aa: CASSGSSGGASTGELFF
v_call: TRBV18; j_call: TRBJ1-1; clone_size: -; d_call: -; cdr3_nt: TGTGCCAGCTCACCACAGGGGCGGGGAGACACTGAAGCTTTCTTT; cdr3_aa: CASSPQGRGDTEAFF